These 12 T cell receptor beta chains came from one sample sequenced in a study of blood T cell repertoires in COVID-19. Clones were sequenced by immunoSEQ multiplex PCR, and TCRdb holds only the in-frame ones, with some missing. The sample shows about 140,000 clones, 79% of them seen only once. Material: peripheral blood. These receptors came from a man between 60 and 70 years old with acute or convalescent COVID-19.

The CDR3 DNA sequence: TGTGCCAGCAGAACGACAGGGGGTCTCTCTGGAAACACCATATATTTT. Protein sequence: CASRTTGGLSGNTIYF. The chain employs TRBV2 and TRBJ1-3, with 9 bases lining up with TRBD1. The germline V gene encodes CDR1 SNHLY and CDR2 FYNNEI. CDR3 length equals 16 residues. With 6 bases clipped from V and 0 bases from J, the junction kept 6 bases outside the gene matches. Full variable domain (rest looked up from reference TRBV2 and TRBJ1-3): EPEVTQTPSHQVTQMGQEVILRCVPISNHLYFYWYRQILGQKVEFLVSFYNNEISEKSEIFDDQFSVERPDGSNFTLKIRSTKLEDSAMYFCASRTTGGLSGNTIYFGEGSWLTVV.

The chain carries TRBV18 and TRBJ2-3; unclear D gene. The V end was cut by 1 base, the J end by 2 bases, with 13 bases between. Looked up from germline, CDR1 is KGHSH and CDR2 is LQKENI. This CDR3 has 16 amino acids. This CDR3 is CASSPRPNQNTDTQYF. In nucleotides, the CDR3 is TGTGCCAGCTCACCACGGCCCAACCAGAACACAGATACGCAGTATTTT.

The CDR3 loop is CASNGDRGRFYSGANVLTF. CDR3 DNA: TGTGCCAGTAACGGGGACAGGGGGCGTTTCTACTCTGGGGCCAACGTCCTGACTTTC. J is TRBJ2-6 and V is TRBV19, with TRBD1 identical over 12 bases. In germline, CDR1 is LNHDA, CDR2 SQIVND (reference sequence). V shed 7 bases, J shed 0 bases, and the junction held 10 bases outside the gene matches. The length of the CDR3 is 19 residues.

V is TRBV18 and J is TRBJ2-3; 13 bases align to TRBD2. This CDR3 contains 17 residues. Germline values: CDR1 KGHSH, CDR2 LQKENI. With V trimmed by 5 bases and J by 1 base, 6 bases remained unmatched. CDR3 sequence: CASSFGLAGAGTDTQYF. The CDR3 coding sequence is TGTGCCAGCTCATTCGGACTAGCGGGGGCTGGCACAGATACGCAGTATTTT.

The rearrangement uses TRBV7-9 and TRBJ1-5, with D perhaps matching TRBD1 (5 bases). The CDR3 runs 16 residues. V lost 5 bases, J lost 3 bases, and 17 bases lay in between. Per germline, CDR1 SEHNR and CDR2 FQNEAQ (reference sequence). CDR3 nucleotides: TGTGCCAGCAGCGGTGACAGTAATCAGTACAATCAGCCCCAGCATTTT. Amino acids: CASSGDSNQYNQPQHF.

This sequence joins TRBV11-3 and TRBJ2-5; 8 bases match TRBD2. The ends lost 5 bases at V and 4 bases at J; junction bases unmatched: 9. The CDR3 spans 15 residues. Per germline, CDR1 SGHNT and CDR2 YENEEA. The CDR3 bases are TGTGCCAGCAGCAGTTCAAGCGGGAGTGGAGAGACCCAGTACTTC. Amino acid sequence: CASSSSSGSGETQYF. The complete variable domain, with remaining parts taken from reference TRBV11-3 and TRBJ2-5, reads EAGVVQSPRYKIIEKKQPVAFWCNPISGHNTLYWYLQNLGQGPELLIRYENEEAVDDSQLPKDRFSAERLKGVDSTLKIQPAELGDSAVYLCASSSSSGSGETQYFGPGTRLLVL.

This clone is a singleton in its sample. The CDR3 bases are TGTGCCAGCAGTTCAGGAGGGCCGGGGAGCTCCTACAATGAGCAGTTCTTC. Its protein product is CASSSGGPGSSYNEQFF. The chain employs TRBV27 and TRBJ2-1; a possible D gene is TRBD2 (6 bases). The CDR3 totals 17 residues. Deletions cut 4 bases from V and 0 bases from J, with 16 bases between. From germline, CDR1 is MNHEY and CDR2 SMNVEV (reference sequence).

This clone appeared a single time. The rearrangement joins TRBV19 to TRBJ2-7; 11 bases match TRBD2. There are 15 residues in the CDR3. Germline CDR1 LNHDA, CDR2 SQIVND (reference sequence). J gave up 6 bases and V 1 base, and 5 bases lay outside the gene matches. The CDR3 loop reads CASSIAGLAGSEQYF. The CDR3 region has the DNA TGTGCCAGTAGTATAGCAGGACTAGCGGGTAGCGAGCAGTACTTC.

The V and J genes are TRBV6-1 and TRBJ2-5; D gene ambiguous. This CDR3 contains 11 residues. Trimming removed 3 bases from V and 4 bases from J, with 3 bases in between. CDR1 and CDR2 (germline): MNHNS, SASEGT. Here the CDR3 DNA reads TGTGCCAGCAGTGATCGAGAGACCCAGTACTTC. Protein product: CASSDRETQYF.

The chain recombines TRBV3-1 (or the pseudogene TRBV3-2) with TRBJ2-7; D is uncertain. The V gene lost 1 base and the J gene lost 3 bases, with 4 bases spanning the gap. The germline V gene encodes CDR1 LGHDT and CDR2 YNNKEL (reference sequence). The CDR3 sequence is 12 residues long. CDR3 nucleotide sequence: TGTGCCAGCAGCCAAGGTAGCTACGAGCAGTACTTC. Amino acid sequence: CASSQGSYEQYF.

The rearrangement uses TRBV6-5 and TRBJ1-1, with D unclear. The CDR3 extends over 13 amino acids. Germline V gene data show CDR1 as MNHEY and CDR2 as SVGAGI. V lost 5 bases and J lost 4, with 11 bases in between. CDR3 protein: CASSLRGTTEAFF. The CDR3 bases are TGTGCCAGCAGTCTTCGGGGAACCACTGAAGCTTTCTTT.

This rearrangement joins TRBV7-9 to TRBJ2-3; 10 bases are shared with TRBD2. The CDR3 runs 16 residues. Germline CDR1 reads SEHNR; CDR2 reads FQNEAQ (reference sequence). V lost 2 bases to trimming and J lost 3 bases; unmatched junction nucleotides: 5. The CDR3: CASSLLAGEGTDTQYF. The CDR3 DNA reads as TGTGCCAGCAGCTTACTAGCGGGAGAGGGGACAGATACGCAGTATTTT.